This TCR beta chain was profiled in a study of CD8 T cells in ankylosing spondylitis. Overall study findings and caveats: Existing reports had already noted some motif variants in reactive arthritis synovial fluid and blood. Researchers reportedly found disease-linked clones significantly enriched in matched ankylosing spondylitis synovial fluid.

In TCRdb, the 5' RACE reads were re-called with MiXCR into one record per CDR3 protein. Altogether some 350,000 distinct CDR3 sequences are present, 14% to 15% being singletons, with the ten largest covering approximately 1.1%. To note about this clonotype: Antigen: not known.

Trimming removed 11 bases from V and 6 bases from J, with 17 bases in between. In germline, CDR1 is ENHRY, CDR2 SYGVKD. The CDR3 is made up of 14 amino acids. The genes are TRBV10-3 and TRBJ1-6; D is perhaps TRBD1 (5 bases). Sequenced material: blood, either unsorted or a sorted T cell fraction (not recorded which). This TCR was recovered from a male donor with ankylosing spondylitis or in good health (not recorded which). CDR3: CASRGDSPNSPLHF. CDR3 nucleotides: TGTGCCTCCCGGGGCGACAGCCCTAATTCACCCCTCCACTTT.